These 14 T cell receptor beta chains came from one sample sequenced in a study of OX40 agonist ivuxolimab in advanced cancers. The protocol was immunoSEQ multiplex PCR, while the TCRdb copy is restricted to in-frame clones and leaves out a portion. The data contain fewer than 80,000 clones, approximately 80% of them singletons. Source: CD4+ or CD8+ T cells sorted from blood, taken in a trial of the OX40 agonist ivuxolimab. The receptors derive from an adult with an advanced solid tumor such as melanoma, head and neck, liver or kidney cancer.

This rearrangement joins TRBV21-1 to TRBJ1-5. TRBV21-1 is tagged as a pseudogene. This CDR3 region has 20 residues. The CDR3 protein is CASSKALYGMRGYGNQPQHF. The DNA for the CDR3 is TGTGCCAGCAGCAAAGCGCTATATGGGATGAGGGGTTATGGCAATCAGCCCCAGCATTTT.

The V gene is TRBV4-3, the J gene TRBJ2-6; D possibly corresponds to TRBD2 (5 bases). Between the trimmed V and J ends, which lost 1 base and 0 bases, there was a span of 7 bases. This CDR3 is 16 amino acids long. Germline CDR1 and CDR2: LGHNA and YSLEER. As DNA, the CDR3 is TGCGCCAGCAGCCAAGCGGACTTCTCTGGGGCCAACGTCCTGACTTTC. It translates to CASSQADFSGANVLTF.

The chain is built from TRBV15 and TRBJ2-4; 8 bases match TRBD1. The germline V gene has CDR1 LNHNV and CDR2 YYDKDF (reference sequence). The CDR3 length is 16 residues. Trimming cost V 1 base and J 8 bases; bases outside gene matches: 10. This CDR3 is CATSRGTSTGVDIQYF. The CDR3, as DNA: TGTGCCACCAGCAGAGGAACGTCGACAGGGGTGGACATTCAGTACTTC.

The V and J genes are TRBV10-3 and TRBJ1-5; TRBD1 agrees at 8 bases. Trimming removed 4 bases from V and 6 bases from J; junction bases left unmatched: 5. The CDR3 is made up of 14 amino acids. Germline loops: CDR1 ENHRY, CDR2 SYGVKD. The DNA for the CDR3 is TGTGCCATCAGTGGGACAGGGAAGGGTCAGCCCCAGCATTTT. This encodes CAISGTGKGQPQHF.

This clone was seen a single time. The chain joins TRBV28 to TRBJ1-5, with D possibly matching TRBD1 (5 bases). V dropped 2 bases and J dropped 0 bases, with 14 bases sitting between them. Germline lookup yields CDR1 MDHEN and CDR2 SYDVKM. The CDR3 totals 17 residues. CDR3 DNA: TGTGCCAGCAGTTTAGTGACAGTCTCGTATAGCAATCAGCCCCAGCATTTT. Its protein product is CASSLVTVSYSNQPQHF.

This clone was observed a handful of times. The J gene is TRBJ2-2, the V gene TRBV28; D gene uncertain. The CDR3 runs to 15 residues. Germline V CDR1 and CDR2: MDHEN, SYDVKM. Trimming took off 1 base at V and 1 base at J, with 7 bases between the two ends. CDR3 region: CASSLLGRNTGELFF. The CDR3 coding sequence is TGTGCCAGCAGTTTATTAGGGCGGAACACCGGGGAGCTGTTTTTT.

V usage is TRBV7-8 and J usage is TRBJ2-3, with D possibly TRBD2 on 6 matching bases. This CDR3 is built from 15 residues. V was trimmed by 3 bases and J by 6 bases, leaving 16 bases between them. Per germline, CDR1 SGHVS and CDR2 FQNEAQ. CDR3 nucleotides: TGTGCCAGCAGCTTTATTCGGGGGATATCGGATACGCAGTATTTT. This translates into CASSFIRGISDTQYF.

The chain combines TRBV4-1 with TRBJ2-7; TRBD1 might be the D (6 bases). The V gene's germline CDR1 is MGHRA and CDR2 YSYEKL. Trimming removed 2 bases at V and 4 bases at J, with 15 bases between. The CDR3 is 15 amino acids. CDR3 sequence reads: CASSQMTGRAYEQYF. As DNA, the CDR3 is TGCGCCAGCAGCCAAATGACAGGCAGGGCTTACGAGCAGTACTTC.

The J gene is TRBJ1-3, the V gene TRBV28; TRBD1 might be the D (5 bases). V lost 3 bases and J lost 4, with 16 bases in between. Germline lookup yields CDR1 MDHEN and CDR2 SYDVKM. This CDR3 comprises 16 residues. The CDR3 DNA follows: TGTGCCAGCAGTTTCAGACGGGGCCAAAGAGGAAACACCATATATTTT. Translation: CASSFRRGQRGNTIYF.

The chain uses TRBV28 and TRBJ1-3; D call uncertain. From germline, CDR1 is MDHEN and CDR2 SYDVKM. Trimming cost V 1 base and J 0 bases, with 10 bases left between them. The CDR3 has 16 amino acids. Here the CDR3 reads CASSLYVLSSGNTIYF. CDR3 DNA sequence: TGTGCCAGCAGTTTATACGTCTTGAGCTCTGGAAACACCATATATTTT.

V is TRBV7-3 and J is TRBJ2-1; 9 nucleotides agree with TRBD2. Germline loops: CDR1 SGHTA, CDR2 FQGTGA. The CDR3 has 19 amino acids. The V and J ends lost 1 base and 3 bases, in that order; junction bases with no gene match: 13. The CDR3 sequence: CASSLNPNIAGAGYNEQFF. The CDR3 DNA is TGTGCCAGCAGCTTAAACCCCAATATAGCGGGAGCGGGCTACAATGAGCAGTTCTTC.

In regard to this clone: Additional DNA sequences in this sample encode the identical CDR3. CDR3: CASSAEGRNTF. CDR3 sequence (DNA): TGTGCCAGCAGTGCGGAGGGCCGAAACACCTTC. The V and J genes are TRBV2 and TRBJ1-2; D is uncertain. Germline assignment: CDR1 SNHLY and CDR2 FYNNEI. Trimming took off 4 bases at V and 12 bases at J, with 12 bases between the two ends. The CDR3 spans 11 residues.

This clone was seen once. The chain links TRBV7-3 to TRBJ2-2, with a weak D call TRBD1 (5 bases). The length of the CDR3 is 15 residues. V lost 6 bases and J 5 bases, leaving 16 bases between the germline ends. CDR1 is SGHTA and CDR2 is FQGTGA in the germline V gene. This chain's CDR3 is CASRDEGVGTGELFF. The CDR3 coding sequence is TGTGCCAGCAGAGATGAAGGGGTGGGGACCGGGGAGCTGTTTTTT.

This chain joins TRBV7-2 and TRBJ1-5; TRBD1 aligns across 9 bases. Germline V gives CDR1 SGHTA, CDR2 FQGNSA. V dropped 5 bases and J dropped 1; count of bases not matched to a gene: 6. The CDR3 is 16 amino acids. The CDR3 nucleotides read TGTGCCAGCAGCGAACTCGACAGGGGGAGCAATCAGCCCCAGCATTTT. Translated: CASSELDRGSNQPQHF.